The 27 T cell receptor beta chains in this list originate from one sample, sequenced in a study of cytomegalovirus exposure and HLA in healthy donors. Vbeta (60) and Jbeta (13) primers were used in the PCR. Assay used: immunoSEQ multiplex PCR; TCRdb lists only in-frame clones, some missing. The table lists 200,000 or so clones, over 80% of them singletons, with more than 6% in the top ten. Sequencing was carried out using PBMCs. These receptors came from a man between 40 and 49 years old in good health and CMV-seropositive.

The chain uses TRBV7-9 and TRBJ1-6, with a weak D call TRBD1 (5 bases). The germline gives CDR1 SEHNR, CDR2 FQNEAQ (reference sequence). The CDR3 extends over 15 amino acids. The V end was cut by 5 bases, the J end by 7 bases, with 15 bases between. In nucleotides, the CDR3 is TGTGCCAGCAGCCCACCCGGGACTTCCAATTCACCCCTCCACTTT. This translates into CASSPPGTSNSPLHF.

This chain joins TRBV9 and TRBJ2-5; 7 nucleotides agree with TRBD2. CDR1 SGDLS and CDR2 YYNGEE come from the germline V gene. The CDR3 length is 14 residues. V dropped 3 bases and J dropped 5; count of bases not matched to a gene: 7. This CDR3 reads CASSAGGRGETQYF. The CDR3 coding sequence is TGTGCCAGCAGCGCGGGGGGTCGCGGCGAGACCCAGTACTTC.

The V gene is TRBV5-1, the J gene TRBJ2-5, with TRBD1 identical over 8 bases. V shed 3 bases and J 5 bases; nucleotides not matched to a gene: 6. This CDR3 spans 14 amino acids. The V gene's germline CDR1 is SGHRS and CDR2 YFSETQ. CDR3: CASSSGQGRETQYF. As DNA, the CDR3 is TGCGCCAGCAGCTCCGGACAGGGCCGGGAGACCCAGTACTTC.

This chain joins TRBV4-1 and TRBJ1-4; D is unresolved. The germline V gene has CDR1 MGHRA and CDR2 YSYEKL. V dropped 1 base and J dropped 0 bases, with 9 bases sitting between them. This CDR3 is built from 16 residues. CDR3 residues: CASSQVEIATNEKLFF. CDR3 nucleotide sequence: TGCGCCAGCAGCCAAGTAGAGATCGCAACTAATGAAAAACTGTTTTTT.

This clone has a handful of counts. This chain joins TRBV19 and TRBJ1-1; D perhaps matches TRBD1 (6 bases). The CDR3 is 13 amino acids. The V end was cut by 8 bases, the J end by 1 base, with 11 bases between. Germline CDR1 LNHDA, CDR2 SQIVND (reference sequence). CDR3 coding DNA: TGTGCCAGTTCTCTGACAGGGAACACTGAAGCTTTCTTT. Its protein product is CASSLTGNTEAFF.

The chain combines TRBV9 with TRBJ2-3; D might be TRBD2 (5 bases). CDR1 is SGDLS and CDR2 is YYNGEE in the germline V gene. V was pared by 4 bases and J by 0 bases, with 12 bases between. This CDR3 spans 15 amino acids. This chain's CDR3 is CASSKRAASTDTQYF. The CDR3 DNA reads TGTGCCAGCAGCAAGAGGGCGGCTAGCACAGATACGCAGTATTTT.

The gene calls are TRBV7-9 and TRBJ2-3, with 13 bases lining up with TRBD2. In germline, CDR1 is SEHNR, CDR2 FQNEAQ (reference sequence). Unmatched junction bases numbered 4, after V lost 5 bases and J lost 5 bases. This CDR3 spans 15 amino acids. The CDR3 reads CASSPGTSGVDTQYF. The CDR3 nucleotides are TGTGCCAGCAGCCCCGGGACTAGCGGGGTAGATACGCAGTATTTT.

This clone has only one observation. This chain uses TRBV10-3 with TRBJ2-5, with 10 bases matching TRBD2. CDR1 is ENHRY, CDR2 SYGVKD, per germline. The CDR3 is made up of 16 amino acids. Losses at the gene ends were 0 bases for V and 4 bases for J; bases not matched to a gene: 5. The CDR3 DNA reads as TGTGCCATCAGTGAGTCGGTGACTAGCGGGCGAGAGACCCAGTACTTC. Protein: CAISESVTSGRETQYF.

The chain couples TRBV7-9 to TRBJ2-7; TRBD1 matches 7 bases. The CDR3 is 15 residues long. The germline gives CDR1 SEHNR, CDR2 FQNEAQ (reference sequence). The V gene end was trimmed by 2 bases and the J gene end by 2 bases; junction bases not matched to a gene: 6. The CDR3: CASSLRQGAAYEQYF. The CDR3 region has the DNA TGTGCCAGCAGCTTAAGACAGGGAGCGGCCTACGAGCAGTACTTC.

This clone was observed a single time. This sequence joins TRBV7-3 and TRBJ2-1; the D gene is possibly TRBD2 (6 bases). Germline V gene data show CDR1 as SGHTA and CDR2 as FQGTGA. The CDR3 runs 16 residues. V was shortened by 3 bases and J by 2 bases, with 14 bases between the two germline ends. DNA of the CDR3: TGTGCCAGCAGCTTTCTCGGCCTAGCGACCTACAATGAGCAGTTCTTC. Its translation: CASSFLGLATYNEQFF.

The V gene is TRBV23-1, the J gene TRBJ2-7; 8 nucleotides match TRBD1. TRBV23-1 is identified as an open reading frame with a role that is uncertain. Trimming cost V 4 bases and J 1 base; bases outside gene matches: 3. The CDR3 contains 14 residues. The CDR3 spells CASSLWDRSYEQYF. The CDR3 coding sequence is TGCGCCAGCAGTCTCTGGGACAGGTCCTACGAGCAGTACTTC.

V is TRBV7-2 and J is TRBJ1-2; 8 bases align to TRBD1. Germline CDR1 and CDR2: SGHTA and FQGNSA. This CDR3 is built from 14 residues. The junction had 3 bases not matched to a gene; V was cut back by 1 base and J by 5 bases. Here the CDR3 reads CASSLGGTGYGYTF. The CDR3 DNA follows: TGTGCCAGCAGCTTAGGGGGGACAGGATATGGCTACACCTTC.

The chain combines TRBV6-5 with TRBJ2-5, with D possibly matching TRBD1 (6 bases). V lost 0 bases and J lost 5, with 10 bases in between. CDR3 size: 14 residues. Germline CDR1 is MNHEY and CDR2 is SVGAGI. The CDR3 here is CASSYSTGTETQYF. In nucleotides, the CDR3 is TGTGCCAGCAGTTACTCAACAGGGACGGAGACCCAGTACTTC.

This clone was counted a few times. The chain carries TRBV30 and TRBJ1-3; 7 bases are shared with TRBD1. Looked up from germline, CDR1 is GTSNPN and CDR2 is SVGIG (reference sequence). The CDR3 is 14 amino acids. The junction had 4 bases not matched to a gene; V was cut back by 3 bases and J by 2 bases. CDR3: CAWSSTGTGNTIYF. The CDR3 coding sequence is TGTGCCTGGAGCTCGACAGGGACTGGAAACACCATATATTTT.

The table lists this clone with a count of one. The chain couples TRBV5-1 to TRBJ2-7; D is uncertain. V gave up 1 base and J gave up 0 bases, with 14 bases separating them. CDR1 is SGHRS and CDR2 is YFSETQ in the germline V gene. CDR3 size: 16 residues. CDR3 coding DNA: TGCGCCAGCAGCTTGTCTGCCGGAGTGCGCTCCTACGAGCAGTACTTC. Translated: CASSLSAGVRSYEQYF. Combining the CDR3 with reference TRBV5-1 and TRBJ2-7 gives the whole variable domain KAGVTQTPRYLIKTRGQQVTLSCSPISGHRSVSWYQQTPGQGLQFLFEYFSETQRNKGNFPGRFSGRQFSNSRSEMNVSTLELGDSALYLCASSLSAGVRSYEQYFGPGTRLTVT.

On this clone: This sample includes further DNA sequences coding for the same CDR3. In DNA form, the CDR3 reads TGTGCCAGCAGCCTAAACAGCTTCTCCTACGAGCAGTACTTC. It yields the protein CASSLNSFSYEQYF. The chain couples TRBV7-2 to TRBJ2-7; unclear D gene. The CDR3 runs to 14 residues. V lost 5 bases and J lost 0, with 11 bases in between. Germline V CDR1 and CDR2: SGHTA, FQGNSA.

This clone was recorded a few times. A junction end diverges from the germline sequence, so it may reflect a read error. The chain carries TRBV7-7 and TRBJ2-5; D is ambiguous. The CDR3 has 15 amino acids. The V gene's germline CDR1 is SSHAT and CDR2 FNYEAQ (reference sequence). The CDR3 region is CASSFYPGAQETQYF. The CDR3 DNA reads TGTGCTAGCAGCTTTTACCCAGGCGCGCAAGAGACCCAGTACTTC.

This sequence joins TRBV19 and TRBJ1-1, with D maybe TRBD1 (5 bases). Per the germline V gene, CDR1 is LNHDA and CDR2 is SQIVND (reference sequence). The CDR3 length is 19 residues. V was clipped by 0 bases and J by 4 bases, with 24 bases between them. CDR3 region: CASSIERGWYRWNGTEAFF. Written as DNA, the CDR3 is TGTGCCAGTAGTATAGAACGCGGTTGGTACAGGTGGAATGGCACTGAAGCTTTCTTT. Variable domain in full (rest from reference TRBV19 and TRBJ1-1): DGGITQSPKYLFRKEGQNVTLSCEQNLNHDAMYWYRQDPGQGLRLIYYSQIVNDFQKGDIAEGYSVSREKKESFPLTVTSAQKNPTAFYLCASSIERGWYRWNGTEAFFGQGTRLTVV.

This chain links TRBV5-5 with TRBJ1-5, with 7 bases identical to TRBD1. Germline V CDR1 and CDR2: SGHKS, YYEKEE (reference sequence). V gave up 1 base and J gave up 7 bases; unmatched junction bases: 8. The CDR3 is 15 amino acids. CDR3 in DNA: TGTGCCAGCAGCTTGTTTGAGTCAGGGGGACAGCCCCAGCATTTT. Amino acids: CASSLFESGGQPQHF.

Comments on this clone: The junction differs from germline at one of its ends, possibly a read error. The genes are TRBV7-9 and TRBJ1-1; D gene uncertain. CDR1 and CDR2 from the germline V gene are SEHNR and FQNEAQ (reference sequence). The CDR3 is 15 residues long. The CDR3 here is CSSSLPGSAFTEAFF. CDR3 nucleotide sequence: TGTTCCAGCAGCTTACCCGGGTCTGCTTTTACTGAAGCTTTCTTT.

This clone was recorded once. The rearrangement uses TRBV9 and TRBJ2-3, with TRBD2 matching over 15 bases. With 4 bases clipped from V and 0 bases from J, the junction kept 6 bases outside the gene matches. Germline V gene lookup returns CDR1 SGDLS and CDR2 YYNGEE. The CDR3 spans 18 residues. This chain's CDR3 is CASSPGTSGGTSTDTQYF. The CDR3 region has the DNA TGTGCCAGCAGCCCCGGGACTAGCGGGGGGACTAGCACAGATACGCAGTATTTT.

This clone showed up just a few times. J is TRBJ1-5 and V is TRBV2; D call uncertain. Trimming removed 4 bases from V and 8 bases from J, with 12 bases in between. Germline V gene data show CDR1 as SNHLY and CDR2 as FYNNEI. The CDR3 contains 13 residues. This CDR3 reads CASSVAVQEPQHF. CDR3 sequence (DNA): TGTGCCAGCAGTGTGGCGGTGCAAGAGCCCCAGCATTTT.

The rearrangement links TRBV2 to TRBJ1-3; 12 bases agree with TRBD1. CDR3 length equals 15 residues. Germline CDR1 SNHLY, CDR2 FYNNEI. J gave up 3 bases and V 9 bases, and 6 bases lay outside the gene matches. The CDR3 DNA follows: TGTGCCAGTAGAGGGACAGGGGGCCTTGGAAACACCATATATTTT. Residues: CASRGTGGLGNTIYF.

The chain employs TRBV5-8 and TRBJ2-7, with D perhaps TRBD2 (5 bases). CDR1 and CDR2 from the germline V gene are SGHTS and YDEGEE. There are 13 residues in the CDR3. Trimming took 3 bases from V and 2 from J, leaving 9 bases between them. The CDR3 bases are TGTGCCAGCAGCTCCGGGAACACCTACGAGCAGTACTTC. Translating gives CASSSGNTYEQYF.

The genes are TRBV18 and TRBJ2-3; 10 nucleotides align to TRBD2. J lost 6 bases, V lost 3 bases, and 15 bases had no gene match. The CDR3 has 18 amino acids. The germline V gene encodes CDR1 KGHSH and CDR2 LQKENI. The CDR3 region is CASSPKALAGVNGDTQYF. The CDR3 region has the DNA TGTGCCAGCTCACCGAAGGCGCTAGCGGGGGTCAACGGGGATACGCAGTATTTT.

The CDR3 nucleotides are TGTGCCAGCAGACAAGTGCGGGGAGCCACAGATACGCAGTATTTT. Protein product: CASRQVRGATDTQYF. The genes are TRBV7-8 and TRBJ2-3, with D perhaps TRBD2 (6 bases). Per germline, CDR1 SGHVS and CDR2 FQNEAQ. CDR3 length equals 15 residues. Trimming stripped 6 bases from V and 2 bases from J, with 15 bases between. Full variable domain (outside the CDR3, taken from reference TRBV7-8 and TRBJ2-3): GAGVSQSPRYKVAKRGQDVALRCDPISGHVSLFWYQQALGQGPEFLTYFQNEAQLDKSGLPSDRFFAERPEGSVSTLKIQRTQQEDSAVYLCASRQVRGATDTQYFGPGTRLTVL.

This clone was observed a few times. This chain links TRBV4-1 with TRBJ2-2; no firm D call. Trimming stripped 7 bases from V and 0 bases from J, with 12 bases between. CDR1 MGHRA and CDR2 YSYEKL come from the germline V gene. The CDR3 runs 15 residues. CDR3 in amino acids: CASTPRQANTGELFF. In nucleotides, the CDR3 is TGCGCCAGCACTCCTCGGCAGGCGAACACCGGGGAGCTGTTTTTT.